This T cell receptor (beta chain) was recovered during a study of blood T cell repertoires in COVID-19. V was trimmed by 3 bases and J by 9 bases, leaving 15 bases between them. The CDR3 is 13 residues long. Per germline, CDR1 ENHRY and CDR2 SYGVKD. Measured with immunoSEQ multiplex PCR; TCRdb has only the in-frame clones, and not every one. The top ten clones hold approximately 9.8% of a sample with a few hundred thousand clones, 89% of them seen once. The receptor comes from a woman between 40 and 55 years old who had recovered from COVID-19. The chain is built from TRBV10-3 and TRBJ2-7, with D possibly matching TRBD2 (6 bases). The sample consisted of PBMCs or T cells enriched from blood (not recorded which). CDR3 region: CAISDVREVGQYF. CDR3 in DNA: TGTGCCATCAGTGATGTCAGGGAGGTGGGGCAGTACTTC.